The present TCR beta chain was sequenced within a study of spatial heterogeneity in lung cancer. Whole-study context: Alpha-chain detections were consistently fewer than beta-chain detections among the sequences. Study results and caveats: Detection of ubiquitous tumor TCRs in blood was higher at resection than follow-up.

Time point noted: sample taken at primary tumor resection. Individual TCR cDNA molecules each bore their own unique molecular identifier. TCRdb re-derived calls from the 5' RACE reads in MiXCR, one entry per CDR3 protein. Counted here are more than 7,500 distinct CDR3 sequences, 3.5% to 5.5% occurring once; the ten biggest clones make up 25% to 35%. There are a few counts of this clonotype. Antigen: not known. Material: PBMCs, obtained at surgery. The TCR comes from a male donor with early-stage non-small cell lung cancer.

CDR3 region: CASSIDRRGGYQPQHF. CDR3 DNA: TGTGCCAGTAGTATAGATCGCAGGGGAGGATATCAGCCCCAGCATTTT. J is TRBJ1-5 and V is TRBV19; a weak D match, TRBD1 (6 bases). This CDR3 comprises 16 residues. Germline-derived CDR1 and CDR2 are LNHDA and SQIVND (reference sequence). Trimming took off 0 bases at V and 5 bases at J, with 14 bases between the two ends.